This is a list of T cell receptor beta chains from one sample in a study of blood T cell repertoires in COVID-19. Clones were read by immunoSEQ multiplex PCR, and TCRdb kept only the in-frame ones, dropping some. The data hold roughly 120,000 clones, with just over 70% observed a single time. Sequenced sample: peripheral blood. These receptors were collected from a human donor with acute or convalescent COVID-19. The donor label of this sample is uncertain. Both conserved end residues are trimmed from each CDR3. For some rows the clone size is stated as once, few or many, or as a class when expanded; others skip it.

clone_size j_call v_call cdr3_aa
NA TRBJ1-5 TRBV29-1 SVTETGGNQPQH
NA TRBJ1-2 TRBV12-3/TRBV12-4 ASSRDRYGYT
NA TRBJ2-3 TRBV3-1/TRBV3-2 ASSSRERGPDTQY
NA TRBJ2-3 TRBV10-2 ASSLPPGVGTDTQY
NA TRBJ2-7 TRBV7-6 ASSLADGPGGYEQY
NA TRBJ2-2 TRBV4-1 ASSQESRGTGELF
NA TRBJ1-5 TRBV27 ASSRQGLGNQPQH
NA TRBJ1-2 TRBV19 ASSATGNYGYT
NA TRBJ1-3 TRBV7-2 ASSYTGTTQNTIY
NA TRBJ1-5 TRBV6-5 ASSTGTGINQPQH
NA TRBJ2-5 TRBV10-3 AIRPNRDSQETQY
NA TRBJ2-1 TRBV29-1 SVERGGLGEQF
NA TRBJ2-5 TRBV4-2 ASSQDGSSWGETQY
NA TRBJ1-5 TRBV5-8 ASSAGTDYNQPQH
NA TRBJ1-3 TRBV6-5 ASRRDRGNTIY
NA TRBJ1-2 TRBV28 ASRRGREEGYT
NA TRBJ1-2 TRBV28 ASSSPGQGYGYT
medium-sized TRBJ2-1 TRBV9 ASSVAGGPYNEQF
NA TRBJ2-3 TRBV9 ASTPQGSIADTQY
NA TRBJ2-1 TRBV4-2 ASSQDSGGGFNEQF
NA TRBJ1-1 TRBV28 ASSPVNANTEAF
once TRBJ2-7 TRBV27 ASSSRQGRTIYEQY
NA TRBJ1-5 TRBV30 AWSVKGVNQPQH
NA TRBJ1-5 TRBV29-1 SVGDRYQPQH
NA TRBJ1-5 TRBV28 ASSSGYQPQH
few TRBJ1-3 TRBV30 AWSYGTAGNTIY
NA TRBJ1-2 TRBV4-1 ASSPHRGPAYNYGYT
NA TRBJ1-1 TRBV27 ASRGGTEAF
once TRBJ2-5 TRBV18 ASSPPSARETQY
NA TRBJ1-2 TRBV12-3/TRBV12-4 ASSPTGGLGYT
NA TRBJ2-7 TRBV7-2 ASSLDVSLGRFSYEQY
NA TRBJ2-5 TRBV3-1/TRBV3-2 ASRDLNREWYQETQY
few TRBJ1-1 TRBV7-9 ASSLSRYPVEAF
NA TRBJ2-5 TRBV18 ASSPGLAEETQY
NA TRBJ1-1 TRBV5-6 ASSLRRFMTAEAF
NA TRBJ2-5 TRBV5-1 ASSNNRGRETQY
NA TRBJ2-3 TRBV3-1/TRBV3-2 ASSQVLIGGGPTDTQY
many TRBJ2-1 TRBV19 ASSIRGPNEQF
NA TRBJ2-5 TRBV24-1 ATSDPRVLELQETQY